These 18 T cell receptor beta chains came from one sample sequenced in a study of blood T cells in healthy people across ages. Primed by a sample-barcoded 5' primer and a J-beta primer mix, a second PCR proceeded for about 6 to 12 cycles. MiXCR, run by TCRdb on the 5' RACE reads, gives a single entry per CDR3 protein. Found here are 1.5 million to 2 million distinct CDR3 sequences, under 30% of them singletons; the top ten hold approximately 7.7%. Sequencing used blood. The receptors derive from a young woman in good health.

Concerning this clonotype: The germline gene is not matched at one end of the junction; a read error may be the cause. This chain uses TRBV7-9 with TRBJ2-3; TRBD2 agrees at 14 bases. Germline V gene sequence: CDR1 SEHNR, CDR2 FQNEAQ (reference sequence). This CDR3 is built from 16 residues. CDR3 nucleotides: TGTGTCAGCAGCCCGGGACTAGCGGGGGCAACAGATACGCAGTATTTT. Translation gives CVSSPGLAGATDTQYF. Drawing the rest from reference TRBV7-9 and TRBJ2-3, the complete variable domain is DTGVSQNPRHKITKRGQNVTFRCDPISEHNRLYWYRQTLGQGPEFLTYFQNEAQLEKSRLLSDRFSAERPKGSFSTLEIQRTEQGDSAMYLCVSSPGLAGATDTQYFGPGTRLTVL.

The DNA of the CDR3 is TGTGCCACCAGCCAGAGAGATCGACAGCCCCAGCATTTT. This encodes CATSQRDRQPQHF. The V gene is TRBV15, the J gene TRBJ1-5, with unresolved D. CDR1 is LNHNV, CDR2 YYDKDF, per germline (reference sequence). The CDR3 is made up of 13 amino acids. The V gene lost 5 bases and the J gene lost 7 bases, with 12 bases spanning the gap.

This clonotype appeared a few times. The CDR3 coding sequence is TGTGCCAGCGGCAGGGGGGGGTCGTTTCAAGAGACCCAGTACTTC. Translating gives CASGRGGSFQETQYF. The chain has TRBV9 and TRBJ2-5; D may correspond to TRBD1 or TRBD2 (7 bases each). Germline V gene data show CDR1 as SGDLS and CDR2 as YYNGEE. V was clipped by 7 bases and J by 2 bases, with 18 bases between them. The CDR3 runs to 15 residues.

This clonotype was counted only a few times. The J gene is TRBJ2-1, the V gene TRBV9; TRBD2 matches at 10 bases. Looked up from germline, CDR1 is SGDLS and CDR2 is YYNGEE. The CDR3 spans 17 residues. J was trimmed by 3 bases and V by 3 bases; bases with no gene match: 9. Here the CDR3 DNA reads TGTGCCAGCAGCGATGCCCCCTCTAGCGGGAGCTACAATGAGCAGTTCTTC. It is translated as CASSDAPSSGSYNEQFF.

CDR3 in DNA: TGCAGTGCAATCAGCGGGAGGGCCGGGGATACGCAGTATTTT. Translating it yields CSAISGRAGDTQYF. The rearrangement joins TRBV20-1 to TRBJ2-3; 10 bases agree with TRBD2. CDR1 is DFQATT and CDR2 is SNEGSKA in the germline V gene (reference sequence). V lost 6 bases to trimming and J lost 6 bases; unmatched junction nucleotides: 9. The CDR3 extends over 14 amino acids.

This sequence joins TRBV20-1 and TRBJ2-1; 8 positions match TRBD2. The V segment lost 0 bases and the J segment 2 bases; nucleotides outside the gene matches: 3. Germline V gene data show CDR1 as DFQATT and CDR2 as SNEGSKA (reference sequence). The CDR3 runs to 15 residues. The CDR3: CSARETREAYNEQFF. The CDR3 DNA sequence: TGCAGTGCTAGAGAAACGCGGGAGGCCTACAATGAGCAGTTCTTC.

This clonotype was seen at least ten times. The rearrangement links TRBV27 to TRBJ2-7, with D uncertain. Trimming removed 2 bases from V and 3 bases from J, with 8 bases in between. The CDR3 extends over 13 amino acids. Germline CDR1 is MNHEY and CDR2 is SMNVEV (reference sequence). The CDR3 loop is CASSLSENYEQYF. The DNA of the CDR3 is TGTGCCAGCAGTTTAAGCGAAAACTACGAGCAGTACTTC.

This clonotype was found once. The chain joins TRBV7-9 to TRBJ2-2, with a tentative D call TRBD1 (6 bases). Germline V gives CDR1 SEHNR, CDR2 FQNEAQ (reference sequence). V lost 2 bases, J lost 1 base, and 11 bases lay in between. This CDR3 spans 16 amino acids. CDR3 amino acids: CASSLFRTENTGELFF. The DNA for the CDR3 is TGTGCCAGCAGCTTATTTCGGACAGAGAACACCGGGGAGCTGTTTTTT.

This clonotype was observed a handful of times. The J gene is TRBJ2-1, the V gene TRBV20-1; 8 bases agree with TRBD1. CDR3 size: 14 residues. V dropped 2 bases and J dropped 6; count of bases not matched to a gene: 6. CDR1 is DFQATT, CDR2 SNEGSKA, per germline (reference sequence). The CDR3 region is CSARWKDRGNEQFF. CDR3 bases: TGCAGTGCTAGATGGAAAGACAGGGGCAATGAGCAGTTCTTC.

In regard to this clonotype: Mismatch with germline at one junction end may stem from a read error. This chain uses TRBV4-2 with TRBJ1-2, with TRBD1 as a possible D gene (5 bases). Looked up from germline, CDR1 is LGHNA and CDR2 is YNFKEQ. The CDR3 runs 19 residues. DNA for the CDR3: TGTGCCAGCGGCCAAGAGGGAACAGGCCCTTCGGAGCATAACTATGGCTACACCTTC. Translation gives CASGQEGTGPSEHNYGYTF.

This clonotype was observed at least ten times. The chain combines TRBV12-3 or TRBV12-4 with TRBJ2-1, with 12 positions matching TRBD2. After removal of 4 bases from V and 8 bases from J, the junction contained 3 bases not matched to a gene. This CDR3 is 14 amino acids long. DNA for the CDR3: TGTGCCAGCAGTTACCTAGCGGGAGGGGATGAGCAGTTCTTC. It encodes CASSYLAGGDEQFF.

The CDR3 protein is CASSYSNQGWSGNTIYF. CDR3 in DNA: TGTGCCAGCAGTTACTCGAACCAGGGTTGGTCTGGAAACACCATATATTTT. The rearrangement uses TRBV6-5 and TRBJ1-3; D possibly corresponds to TRBD1 (5 bases). The germline CDR1 and CDR2 sequences are MNHEY and SVGAGI. V shed 0 bases and J shed 1 base, with 13 bases lying between them. The CDR3 totals 17 residues.

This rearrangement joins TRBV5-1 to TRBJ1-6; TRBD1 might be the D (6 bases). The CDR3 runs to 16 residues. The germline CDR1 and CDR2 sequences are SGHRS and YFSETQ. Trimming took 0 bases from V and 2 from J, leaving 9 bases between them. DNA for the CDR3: TGCGCCAGCAGCTTGGAGGGGGTCACCTATAATTCACCCCTCCACTTT. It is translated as CASSLEGVTYNSPLHF. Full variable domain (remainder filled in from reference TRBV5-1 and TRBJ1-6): KAGVTQTPRYLIKTRGQQVTLSCSPISGHRSVSWYQQTPGQGLQFLFEYFSETQRNKGNFPGRFSGRQFSNSRSEMNVSTLELGDSALYLCASSLEGVTYNSPLHFGNGTRLTVT.

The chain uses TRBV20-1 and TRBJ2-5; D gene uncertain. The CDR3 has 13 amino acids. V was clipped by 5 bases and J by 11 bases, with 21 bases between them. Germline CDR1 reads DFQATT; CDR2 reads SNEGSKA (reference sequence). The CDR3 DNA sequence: TGCAGTGCTCCCCGTACCCAGTCCAATGAGCAGTACTTC. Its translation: CSAPRTQSNEQYF.

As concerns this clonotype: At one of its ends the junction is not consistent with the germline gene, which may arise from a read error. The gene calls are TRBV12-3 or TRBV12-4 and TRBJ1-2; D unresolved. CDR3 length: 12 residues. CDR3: CTSSVGPGGYTF. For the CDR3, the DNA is TGTACCAGCAGTGTAGGACCGGGGGGCTACACCTTC.

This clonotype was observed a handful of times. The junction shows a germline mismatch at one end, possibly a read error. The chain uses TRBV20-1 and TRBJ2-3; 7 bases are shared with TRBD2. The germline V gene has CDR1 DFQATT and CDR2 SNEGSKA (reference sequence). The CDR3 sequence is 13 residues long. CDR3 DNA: TGCAGTGCTAGCTCGGGAGGAAGAGATACACAGTATTTT. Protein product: CSASSGGRDTQYF.

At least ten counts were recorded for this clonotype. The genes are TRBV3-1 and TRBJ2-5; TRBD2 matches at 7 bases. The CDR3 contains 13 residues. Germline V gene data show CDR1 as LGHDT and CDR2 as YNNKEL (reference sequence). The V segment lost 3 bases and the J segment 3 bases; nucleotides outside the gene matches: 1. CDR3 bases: TGTGCCAGCAGCCAGGCGGGGGAAGAGACCCAGTACTTC. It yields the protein CASSQAGEETQYF.

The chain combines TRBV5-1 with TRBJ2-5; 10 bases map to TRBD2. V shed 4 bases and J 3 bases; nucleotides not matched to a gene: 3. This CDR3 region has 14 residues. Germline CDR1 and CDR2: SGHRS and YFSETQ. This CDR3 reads CASSMGLAKETQYF. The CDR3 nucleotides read TGCGCCAGCAGCATGGGACTAGCGAAAGAGACCCAGTACTTC.